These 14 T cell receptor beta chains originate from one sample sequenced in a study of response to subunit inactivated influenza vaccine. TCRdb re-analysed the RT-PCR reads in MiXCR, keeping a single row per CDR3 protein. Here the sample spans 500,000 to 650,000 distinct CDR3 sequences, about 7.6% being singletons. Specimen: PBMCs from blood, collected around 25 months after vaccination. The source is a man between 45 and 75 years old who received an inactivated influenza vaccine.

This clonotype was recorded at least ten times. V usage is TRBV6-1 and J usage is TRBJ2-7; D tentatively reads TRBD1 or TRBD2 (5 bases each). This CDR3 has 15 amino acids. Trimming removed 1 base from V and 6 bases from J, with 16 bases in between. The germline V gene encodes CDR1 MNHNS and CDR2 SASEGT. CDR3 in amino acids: CASSEDDGGASEQYF. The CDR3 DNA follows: TGTGCCAGCAGTGAAGACGATGGGGGAGCGTCCGAGCAGTACTTC.

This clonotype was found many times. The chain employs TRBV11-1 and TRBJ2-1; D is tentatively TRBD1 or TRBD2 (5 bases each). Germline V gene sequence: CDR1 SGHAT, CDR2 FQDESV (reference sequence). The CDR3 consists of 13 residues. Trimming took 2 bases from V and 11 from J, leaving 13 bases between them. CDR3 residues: CASSLPQGVKQFF. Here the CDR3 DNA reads TGTGCCAGCAGCTTACCCCAGGGAGTTAAGCAGTTCTTC.

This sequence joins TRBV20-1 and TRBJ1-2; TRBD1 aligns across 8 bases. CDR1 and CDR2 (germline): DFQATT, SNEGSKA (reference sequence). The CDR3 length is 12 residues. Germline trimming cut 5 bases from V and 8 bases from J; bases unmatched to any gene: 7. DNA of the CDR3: TGCAGTGCTCGGACAGGGAGTAGAGGCTACACCTTC. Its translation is CSARTGSRGYTF.

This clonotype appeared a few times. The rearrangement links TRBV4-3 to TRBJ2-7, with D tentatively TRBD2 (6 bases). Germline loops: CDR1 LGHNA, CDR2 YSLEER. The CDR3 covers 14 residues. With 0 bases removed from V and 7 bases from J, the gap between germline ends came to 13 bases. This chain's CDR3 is CASSQDWASAEQYF. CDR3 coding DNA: TGCGCCAGCAGCCAAGATTGGGCTAGCGCGGAGCAGTACTTC.

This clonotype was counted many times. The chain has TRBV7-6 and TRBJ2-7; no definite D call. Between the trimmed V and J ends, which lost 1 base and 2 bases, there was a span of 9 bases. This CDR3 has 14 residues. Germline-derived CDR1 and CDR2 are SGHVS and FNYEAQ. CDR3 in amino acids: CASSLVFPAYEQYF. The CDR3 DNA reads TGTGCCAGCAGCTTAGTGTTTCCGGCCTACGAGCAGTACTTC.

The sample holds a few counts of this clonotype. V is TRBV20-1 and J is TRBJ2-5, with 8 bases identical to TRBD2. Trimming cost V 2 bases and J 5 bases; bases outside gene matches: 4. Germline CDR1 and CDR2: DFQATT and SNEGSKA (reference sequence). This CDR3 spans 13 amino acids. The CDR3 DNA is TGCAGTGCTAGATCGGGACTAGGGGAGACCCAGTACTTC. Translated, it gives CSARSGLGETQYF.

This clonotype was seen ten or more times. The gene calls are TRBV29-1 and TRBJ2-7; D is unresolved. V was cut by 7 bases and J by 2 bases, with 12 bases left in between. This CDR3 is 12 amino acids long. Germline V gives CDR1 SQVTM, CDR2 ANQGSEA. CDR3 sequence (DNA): TGCAGCGCCCTGAGCAGCCCCTACGAGCAGTACTTC. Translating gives CSALSSPYEQYF.

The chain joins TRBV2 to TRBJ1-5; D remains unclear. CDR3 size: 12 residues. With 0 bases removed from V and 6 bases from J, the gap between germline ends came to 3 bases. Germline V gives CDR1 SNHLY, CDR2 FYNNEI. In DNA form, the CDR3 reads TGTGCCAGCAGTGAAGCGCGTCAGCCCCAGCATTTT. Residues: CASSEARQPQHF.

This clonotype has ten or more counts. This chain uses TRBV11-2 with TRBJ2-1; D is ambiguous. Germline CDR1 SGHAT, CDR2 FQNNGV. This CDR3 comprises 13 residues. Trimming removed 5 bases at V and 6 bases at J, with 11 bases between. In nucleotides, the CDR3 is TGTGCCAGCAGCAACGGTGTCCGCAATGAGCAGTTCTTC. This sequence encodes CASSNGVRNEQFF.

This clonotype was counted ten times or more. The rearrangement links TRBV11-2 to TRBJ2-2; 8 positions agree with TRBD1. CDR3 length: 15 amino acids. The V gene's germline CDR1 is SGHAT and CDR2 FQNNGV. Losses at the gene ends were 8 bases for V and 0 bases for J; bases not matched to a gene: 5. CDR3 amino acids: CASSRTGSNTGELFF. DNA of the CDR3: TGTGCCAGCTCAAGGACAGGGTCGAACACCGGGGAGCTGTTTTTT.

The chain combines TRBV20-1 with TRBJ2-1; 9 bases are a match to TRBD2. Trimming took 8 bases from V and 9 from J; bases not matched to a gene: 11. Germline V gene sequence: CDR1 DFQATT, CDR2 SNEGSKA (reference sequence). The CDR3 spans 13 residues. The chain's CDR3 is CSSRGGRAVEQFF. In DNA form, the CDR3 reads TGCAGTTCAAGGGGCGGGAGGGCCGTTGAGCAGTTCTTC.

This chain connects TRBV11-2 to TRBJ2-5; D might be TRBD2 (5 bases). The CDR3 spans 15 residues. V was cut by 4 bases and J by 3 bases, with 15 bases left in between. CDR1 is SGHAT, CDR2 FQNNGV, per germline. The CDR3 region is CASSWTGRVEETQYF. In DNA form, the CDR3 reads TGTGCCAGCAGCTGGACGGGAAGAGTCGAAGAGACCCAGTACTTC.

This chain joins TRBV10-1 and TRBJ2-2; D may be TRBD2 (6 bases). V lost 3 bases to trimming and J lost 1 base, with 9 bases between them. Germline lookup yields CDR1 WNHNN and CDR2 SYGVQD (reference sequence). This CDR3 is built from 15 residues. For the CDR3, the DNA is TGCGCCAGCAGTGATGGCGGGATGAACACCGGGGAGCTGTTTTTT. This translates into CASSDGGMNTGELFF.

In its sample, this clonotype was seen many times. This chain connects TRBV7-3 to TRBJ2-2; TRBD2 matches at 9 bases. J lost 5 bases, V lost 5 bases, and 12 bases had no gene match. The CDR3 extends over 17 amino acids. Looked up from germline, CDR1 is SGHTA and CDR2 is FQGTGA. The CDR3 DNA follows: TGTGCCAGCAGCCTAAATCCCACTAGCGGGCCTACCGGGGAGCTGTTTTTT. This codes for CASSLNPTSGPTGELFF.